This T cell receptor beta chain was found in a study of shared T cell receptors in the human thymus. Data came from immunoSEQ multiplex PCR; TCRdb stores just in-frame clones and leaves some out. Of some 760,000 clones in the sample, 70% to 90% were seen once. Germline V CDR1 and CDR2: MGHRA, YSYEKL. The CDR3 is 14 residues long. Germline trimming cut 3 bases from V and 0 bases from J; bases unmatched to any gene: 2. The same sample was also studied in work on human thymus T cells. That paper notes: Related research has reported that thymic repertoires overlap highly among unrelated individuals.

The TCR was taken from a girl under two years old with a congenital heart defect. The sequenced material came from thymocytes. The gene calls are TRBV4-1 and TRBJ2-7, with 7 nucleotides matching TRBD1. The CDR3 region has the DNA TGCGCCAGCAGCCATGACAGGGACTCCTACGAGCAGTACTTC. It specifies CASSHDRDSYEQYF.